The 10 T cell receptor beta chains below were found in one sample sequenced in a study of tumor-infiltrating lymphocytes in primary liver carcinoma. Without any cell sorting, roughly 20-30 mg of bulk tissue yielded co-extracted RNA and DNA. The investigators made TCR beta cDNA from approximately 0.5 ug total RNA, using a constant-region primer. Nested multiplex PCR, run for three rounds with slightly modified ARM-PCR, yielded TCR beta libraries. TRBV1-TRBV30 forward primers paired with a C-beta reverse primer drove the first two PCR rounds, about 9 cycles each. Via MiXCR, TCRdb re-called the multiplex PCR reads, giving one row per CDR3 protein. The data show some 87,000 distinct CDR3 sequences, just over 65% seen once. Source material: tumor-adjacent normal liver tissue. Source of these receptors: a man aged 35 to 55 with primary liver carcinoma and hepatitis B virus infection.

This clonotype was seen ten or more times. The chain is built from TRBV6-1 and TRBJ2-3; 9 nucleotides agree with TRBD1. CDR3 length equals 15 residues. Trimming took 7 bases from V and 8 from J; bases not matched to a gene: 13. Germline values: CDR1 MNHNS, CDR2 SASEGT. In DNA form, the CDR3 reads TGTGCCAGCACCCCCCTGGACAGGGGCGAAGGTACGCAGTATTTT. Translated: CASTPLDRGEGTQYF.

This rearrangement joins TRBV28 to TRBJ2-7; D perhaps matches TRBD1 (6 bases). The CDR3 runs to 16 residues. With 4 bases removed from V and 2 bases from J, the gap between germline ends came to 18 bases. Germline-derived CDR1 and CDR2 are MDHEN and SYDVKM. The CDR3 nucleotides are TGTGCCAGCAGTTCCCCTGGGACAAGCTTGGCCTACGAGCAGTACTTC. This encodes CASSSPGTSLAYEQYF. The variable domain in full, completed from reference TRBV28 and TRBJ2-7, reads DVKVTQSSRYLVKRTGEKVFLECVQDMDHENMFWYRQDPGLGLRLIYFSYDVKMKEKGDIPEGYSVSREKKERFSLILESASTNQTSMYLCASSSPGTSLAYEQYFGPGTRLTVT.

The chain combines TRBV28 with TRBJ1-6, with 9 bases fitting TRBD1. J was trimmed by 8 bases and V by 5 bases; bases with no gene match: 10. Germline CDR1 MDHEN, CDR2 SYDVKM. CDR3 length equals 16 residues. The CDR3 DNA follows: TGTGCCAGCAGTCCTCCCCCGGGACAGGGTGATTCACCCCTCCACTTT. This codes for CASSPPPGQGDSPLHF.

The chain joins TRBV5-6 to TRBJ2-7; unclear D gene. The CDR3 consists of 15 residues. Germline-derived CDR1 and CDR2 are SGHDT and YYEEEE. Trimming shortened V by 0 bases and J by 4 bases, and 14 bases separated the two germline ends. The CDR3 is CASSLGRRQNYEQYF. The CDR3 DNA is TGTGCCAGCAGCTTGGGTAGGCGGCAGAATTACGAGCAGTACTTC.

Regarding this clonotype: With a much larger clone just one base away, this may be a read error. The chain has TRBV5-4 and TRBJ2-7, with a possible D match to TRBD2 (5 bases). This CDR3 has 14 residues. The germline gives CDR1 SGHNT, CDR2 YYREEE (reference sequence). V was cut by 4 bases and J by 3 bases, with 14 bases left in between. CDR3 amino acids: CASSTTGKSYEQYF. The CDR3, as DNA: TGTGCCAGCAGCACCACCGGGAAAAGCTACGAGCAGTACTTC.

This clonotype was found a few times. The V and J genes are TRBV29-1 and TRBJ2-1; TRBD1 or TRBD2 may be the D gene (5 bases each). Trimming cost V 5 bases and J 3 bases, with 14 bases left between them. Germline CDR1 and CDR2: SQVTM and ANQGSEA. This CDR3 spans 14 amino acids. Written as DNA, the CDR3 is TGCAGCGTTAGGGACGTAAGCTTCTACAATGAGCAGTTCTTC. Translated, it gives CSVRDVSFYNEQFF.

This clonotype was seen a single time. A much more abundant neighbour one base away suggests this may be a read error. This sequence joins TRBV7-9 and TRBJ2-3; D remains unclear. The germline V and J ends were trimmed by 5 bases and 0 bases, with 12 bases remaining between them. CDR1 is SEHNR and CDR2 is FQNEAQ in the germline V gene (reference sequence). The CDR3 runs to 15 residues. For the CDR3, the DNA is TGTGCCAGCAGCCAGCCCCGAGCTAGCACAGATACGCAGTATTTT. It codes for CASSQPRASTDTQYF.

The chain employs TRBV6-6 and TRBJ1-5; unclear D gene. Germline CDR1 reads MNHNY; CDR2 reads SVGAGI (reference sequence). Trimming took 4 bases from V and 8 from J, leaving 12 bases between them. The CDR3 runs 13 residues. CDR3 protein: CASSFSEKEPQHF. The CDR3 DNA is TGTGCCAGCAGTTTTTCAGAGAAAGAGCCCCAGCATTTT.

In regard to this clonotype: A much larger clone differs by one base, so this may be a read error. The chain couples TRBV10-3 to TRBJ2-6; TRBD1 agrees at 7 bases. Per the germline V gene, CDR1 is ENHRY and CDR2 is SYGVKD. The CDR3 is made up of 15 amino acids. This chain's CDR3 is CAIRKGQEEADVLTF. The CDR3 DNA reads TGTGCCATCAGAAAAGGACAGGAGGAGGCCGACGTCCTGACTTTC.

This clonotype has ten or more counts. This rearrangement joins TRBV13 to TRBJ1-1, with D maybe TRBD1 (5 bases). V was shortened by 4 bases and J by 6 bases, with 21 bases between the two germline ends. The CDR3 runs 16 residues. Germline CDR1 reads PRHDT; CDR2 reads FYEKMQ (reference sequence). CDR3 residues: CASSWRGAGIASEAFF. The DNA of the CDR3 is TGTGCCAGCAGCTGGCGGGGCGCAGGTATCGCCTCTGAAGCTTTCTTT. Using reference TRBV13 and TRBJ1-1 for the parts outside the CDR3, the full variable domain is AAGVIQSPRHLIKEKRETATLKCYPIPRHDTVYWYQQGPGQDPQFLISFYEKMQSDKGSIPDRFSAQQFSDYHSELNMSSLELGDSALYFCASSWRGAGIASEAFFGQGTRLTVV.